Presented here are 12 T cell receptor beta chains from one specimen sequenced in a study of T cells generated in artificial thymic organoids. Semi-nested PCR with reverse primers in the TRAC or TRBC constant regions amplified each chain separately. In TCRdb, the 5' RACE reads were re-called with MiXCR into one record per CDR3 protein. The table records around 5,600 distinct CDR3 sequences, more than 30% of them present only once. Material for sequencing was naive CD8+ T cells from blood. Subset here: CD3+TCRalphabeta+CD8SP T cells; for blood, CD45RO-CCR7+ naive CD8+ T cells. The receptors come from a human donor who gave cord blood stem cells for thymic organoid culture, a cardiac surgery patient who gave postnatal thymus, or a blood donor (not recorded which).

Notes on this clonotype: At one of its ends the junction is not consistent with the germline gene, which may arise from a read error. CDR3 sequence: CASSQTDTRYF. The CDR3 DNA is TGCGCCAGCAGCCAAACAGATACGCGGTATTTT. The gene calls are TRBV5-1 and TRBJ2-3; D is ambiguous. The CDR3 is made up of 11 amino acids. Germline lookup yields CDR1 SGHRS and CDR2 YFSETQ.

In its sample, this clonotype ranks as medium-sized. V is TRBV29-1 and J is TRBJ1-1; TRBD1 aligns across 7 bases. The germline CDR1 and CDR2 sequences are SQVTM and ANQGSEA. The CDR3 is 13 residues long. Trimming cost V 7 bases and J 0 bases; bases outside gene matches: 5. As DNA, the CDR3 is TGCAGCGCATCAGGGGGACTGAACACTGAAGCTTTCTTT. Translating it yields CSASGGLNTEAFF.

This clonotype is termed medium-sized. The CDR3 DNA reads TGTGCCAGCAGCTTAGGACTAGCGGAGTACGAGCAGTACTTC. It codes for CASSLGLAEYEQYF. This chain joins TRBV7-2 and TRBJ2-7; 9 bases map to TRBD2. Germline assignment: CDR1 SGHTA and CDR2 FQGNSA. The length of the CDR3 is 14 residues. J was trimmed by 4 bases and V by 1 base; bases with no gene match: 2.

There are a few counts of this clonotype. This chain connects TRBV6-2 or TRBV6-3 to TRBJ2-1; 11 nucleotides line up with TRBD2. The CDR3 consists of 22 residues. J lost 4 bases, V lost 2 bases, and 22 bases had no gene match. Germline CDR1 is MNHEY and CDR2 is SVGEGT. The CDR3 DNA sequence: TGTGCCAGCAGTTACAACCCCGCTAGCGGGAGGTCGATCAGGGAGCTGTACAATGAGCAGTTCTTC. It is translated as CASSYNPASGRSIRELYNEQFF.

Sample share makes this clonotype medium-sized. The CDR3: CATATSNSYNEQFF. The CDR3 region has the DNA TGTGCCACCGCAACTAGCAACTCCTACAATGAGCAGTTCTTC. The J gene is TRBJ2-1, the V gene TRBV24-1; maybe TRBD2 (6 bases). Looked up from germline, CDR1 is KGHDR and CDR2 is SFDVKD. The V gene lost 9 bases and the J gene lost 0 bases, with 11 bases spanning the gap. The CDR3 length is 14 residues.

A remark on this clonotype: Possible read error: a much larger clone is one base away. The V gene is TRBV20-1, the J gene TRBJ1-1, with 10 positions matching TRBD1. The CDR3 is 15 residues long. Germline V CDR1 and CDR2: DFQATT, SNEGSKA (reference sequence). The V gene end was trimmed by 0 bases and the J gene end by 4 bases; junction bases not matched to a gene: 5. The CDR3 DNA is TGCAGTGCTAGAGAGCCGGGACAGGGGAGCACTGAAGCTTTCTTT. Its translation is CSAREPGQGSTEAFF.

The chain combines TRBV24-1 with TRBJ1-2, with no clear D. The V and J ends lost 2 bases and 3 bases respectively, with 9 bases between them. CDR1 KGHDR and CDR2 SFDVKD come from the germline V gene. The CDR3 is 14 residues long. CDR3 in amino acids: CATSDSTSYYGYTF. The CDR3 DNA follows: TGTGCCACCAGTGATTCGACAAGCTACTATGGCTACACCTTC.

The rearrangement links TRBV7-9 to TRBJ2-5; 8 nucleotides align to TRBD2. The CDR3 covers 17 residues. V trimming: 0 bases; J trimming: 0 bases; junction bases outside the gene matches: 6. Germline lookup yields CDR1 SEHNR and CDR2 FQNEAQ (reference sequence). Here the CDR3 reads CASSLARAGVHQETQYF. As DNA, the CDR3 is TGTGCCAGCAGCTTAGCGCGAGCGGGGGTCCACCAAGAGACCCAGTACTTC.

This clonotype ranks as medium-sized. This chain links TRBV27 with TRBJ2-7, with 14 bases fitting TRBD2. The CDR3 has 15 amino acids. CDR1 MNHEY and CDR2 SMNVEV come from the germline V gene (reference sequence). CDR3 nucleotide sequence: TGTGCTCAGGGACTAGCGGGGGACAACTCCTACGAGCAGTACTTC. Protein: CAQGLAGDNSYEQYF.

This clonotype was detected a few times. This chain uses TRBV28 with TRBJ2-3; D is unclear. The CDR3 loop spans 13 amino acids. The germline V gene encodes CDR1 MDHEN and CDR2 SYDVKM. Deletions cut 8 bases from V and 0 bases from J, with 9 bases between. The CDR3 protein is CASRPPSTDTQYF. CDR3 bases: TGTGCCAGCCGACCCCCAAGCACAGATACGCAGTATTTT.

The chain employs TRBV29-1 and TRBJ1-2; tentative D call: TRBD1 (5 bases). Looked up from germline, CDR1 is SQVTM and CDR2 is ANQGSEA. This CDR3 spans 13 amino acids. Trimming took 6 bases from V and 4 from J, leaving 15 bases between them. This CDR3 is CSVRDPSAYGYTF. CDR3 sequence (DNA): TGCAGCGTCCGGGACCCCAGCGCCTATGGCTACACCTTC.

CDR3 protein: CASSGRTSGLETQYF. CDR3 sequence (DNA): TGTGCCAGCAGCGGAAGGACTAGCGGTTTGGAGACCCAGTACTTC. The V call is TRBV3-1, the J call TRBJ2-5, with TRBD2 matching 10 bases. This CDR3 spans 15 amino acids. In germline, CDR1 is LGHDT, CDR2 YNNKEL (reference sequence). Trimming at V came to 5 bases and at J to 5 bases, leaving 8 bases not matched to a gene.